One sample yielded the 14 T cell receptor beta chains listed below, sequenced in a study of cytomegalovirus exposure and HLA in healthy donors. Both 60 Vbeta primers and 13 Jbeta primers went into the PCR. Clones were read by immunoSEQ multiplex PCR, and TCRdb kept only the in-frame ones, dropping some. Found here are under 110,000 clones, about 80% of them singletons; the top ten hold 3.5% to 5%. The sample was PBMCs. These receptors were obtained from a man aged 40-49 years in good health and CMV-seronegative.

This clone occurred once. The chain links TRBV5-6 to TRBJ2-2; D is ambiguous. Germline loops: CDR1 SGHDT, CDR2 YYEEEE. The CDR3 is made up of 14 amino acids. Trimming cost V 2 bases and J 0 bases, with 5 bases left between them. The CDR3 here is CASSLEPNTGELFF. The DNA for the CDR3 is TGTGCCAGCAGCTTAGAGCCGAACACCGGGGAGCTGTTTTTT.

The J gene is TRBJ2-1, the V gene TRBV2; D is undetermined. Trimming stripped 5 bases from V and 8 bases from J, with 10 bases between. CDR1 and CDR2 (germline): SNHLY, FYNNEI. The CDR3 has 12 residues. The CDR3 DNA reads TGTGCCAGCAGTCCGCTTAGTGATGAGCAGTTCTTC. Amino acid sequence: CASSPLSDEQFF.

J is TRBJ2-3 and V is TRBV9; TRBD1 agrees at 7 bases. This CDR3 has 15 residues. CDR1 is SGDLS and CDR2 is YYNGEE in the germline V gene. The V gene end was trimmed by 0 bases and the J gene end by 8 bases; junction bases not matched to a gene: 9. CDR3 bases: TGTGCCAGCAGCGTAGACAGGGGCTCCCCAGCTACGCAGTATTTT. This gives the protein CASSVDRGSPATQYF. Combining the CDR3 with reference TRBV9 and TRBJ2-3 gives the whole variable domain DSGVTQTPKHLITATGQRVTLRCSPRSGDLSVYWYQQSLDQGLQFLIQYYNGEERAKGNILERFSAQQFPDLHSELNLSSLELGDSALYFCASSVDRGSPATQYFGPGTRLTVL.

CDR3 sequence: CASSPQLAGAPQETQYF. DNA for the CDR3: TGTGCCAGCAGCCCACAACTAGCGGGGGCACCCCAAGAGACCCAGTACTTC. The J gene is TRBJ2-5, the V gene TRBV5-4; 11 bases fit TRBD2. The CDR3 runs 17 residues. The ends lost 4 bases at V and 1 base at J; junction bases unmatched: 9. The germline CDR1 and CDR2 sequences are SGHNT and YYREEE (reference sequence).

The V gene is TRBV6-5, the J gene TRBJ1-1, with 10 nucleotides matching TRBD1. V shed 5 bases and J 5 bases; nucleotides not matched to a gene: 2. This CDR3 is built from 13 residues. From germline, CDR1 is MNHEY and CDR2 SVGAGI. CDR3 loop: CASSVGQGTEAFF. The CDR3 DNA reads as TGTGCCAGCAGTGTGGGACAGGGGACTGAAGCTTTCTTT.

This chain uses TRBV7-6 with TRBJ2-7; 9 bases fit TRBD1. Germline trimming cut 5 bases from V and 5 bases from J; bases unmatched to any gene: 7. This CDR3 comprises 14 residues. Germline V gene lookup returns CDR1 SGHVS and CDR2 FNYEAQ. In nucleotides, the CDR3 is TGTGCCAGCAGCAACGGACAGGGGAAGGACGAGCAGTACTTC. Its protein product is CASSNGQGKDEQYF.

The chain is built from TRBV6-6 and TRBJ1-3; the match to TRBD1 covers 11 bases. Looked up from germline, CDR1 is MNHNY and CDR2 is SVGAGI (reference sequence). V shed 10 bases, J shed 7 bases, and the junction held 6 bases outside the gene matches. CDR3 length: 13 amino acids. CDR3 sequence reads: CATGTGGGNTIYF. The CDR3 nucleotides read TGTGCCACCGGGACAGGGGGAGGCAACACCATATATTTT.

This clone showed up just once. The chain links TRBV5-4 to TRBJ2-2; 7 bases align to TRBD2. J lost 5 bases, V lost 1 base, and 8 bases had no gene match. Germline CDR1 SGHNT, CDR2 YYREEE (reference sequence). This CDR3 spans 16 amino acids. The DNA of the CDR3 is TGTGCCAGCAGCTTGTGGTTGAGTAGCGGGACCGGGGAGCTGTTTTTT. This codes for CASSLWLSSGTGELFF.

The rearrangement uses TRBV7-2 and TRBJ1-1; TRBD1 matches 12 bases. In germline, CDR1 is SGHTA, CDR2 FQGNSA. The CDR3 contains 16 residues. With 5 bases clipped from V and 5 bases from J, the junction kept 9 bases outside the gene matches. In DNA form, the CDR3 reads TGTGCCAGCAGCACGGGACAGGGGGCCCCGAGGACTGAAGCTTTCTTT. As protein: CASSTGQGAPRTEAFF.

The chain links TRBV2 to TRBJ2-3, with 7 bases matching TRBD2. The J segment lost 4 bases and the V segment lost 9 bases, leaving 7 bases of the junction unmatched. CDR3 length: 13 residues. Germline V lookup: CDR1 SNHLY, CDR2 FYNNEI. CDR3 in DNA: TGTGCCAGGGGCTCTAGCGGTCCAGATACGCAGTATTTT. This codes for CARGSSGPDTQYF.

V and J are TRBV5-1 and TRBJ1-2, with TRBD1 identical over 7 bases. Germline V gene data show CDR1 as SGHRS and CDR2 as YFSETQ. This CDR3 is 14 amino acids long. V was clipped by 3 bases and J by 6 bases; unmatched bases: 8. CDR3 amino acids: CASSSLRDSDGYTF. DNA of the CDR3: TGCGCCAGCAGCTCCCTCCGGGACAGTGATGGCTACACCTTC.

The V and J genes are TRBV11-2 and TRBJ2-1, with TRBD2 identical over 13 bases. CDR3 size: 17 residues. V was clipped by 1 base and J by 9 bases; unmatched bases: 9. Germline V CDR1 and CDR2: SGHAT, FQNNGV. CDR3: CASSLVATSGGGTEQFF. For the CDR3, the DNA is TGTGCCAGCAGCTTAGTTGCCACTAGCGGGGGGGGTACTGAGCAGTTCTTC.

The chain uses TRBV11-2 and TRBJ2-5, with D unclear. The last part of the DNA fits TRBJ2-7 better; the J call may be wrong. Germline V gene data show CDR1 as SGHAT and CDR2 as FQNNGV. CDR3 size: 13 residues. CDR3 in DNA: TGTGCCAGCAGCGTCGCCGGAAACTACGAGCAGTACTTC. Translation: CASSVAGNYEQYF.

The chain carries TRBV6-5 and TRBJ1-1, with TRBD1 as a possible D gene (5 bases). There are 14 residues in the CDR3. CDR1 MNHEY and CDR2 SVGAGI come from the germline V gene. V lost 5 bases, J lost 5 bases, and 15 bases lay in between. The CDR3 here is CASSAGRAGTEAFF. The CDR3, as DNA: TGTGCCAGCAGTGCGGGCAGGGCGGGGACTGAAGCTTTCTTT.